This T cell receptor (beta chain) was obtained from a study of vaccination and CD4 T cells after COVID-19. From germline, CDR1 is SGHKS and CDR2 YYEKEE (reference sequence). V gave up 1 base and J gave up 2 bases; unmatched junction bases: 5. CDR3 length equals 17 residues. As regards this clonotype: Antigen: not known.

An Oncomine TCR Beta short-read assay was used to sequence the DNA from cultured CD4+ T cells. TCRdb passed the PCR reads through MiXCR, listing each CDR3 protein once. The repertoire holds tens of thousands of distinct CDR3 sequences, with about 51% as singletons. The treatment is: approximately nine-day PBMC culture with coronavirus spike peptide pools or control peptides (ViraFEST assay). This TCR derives from a human donor who had recovered from COVID-19. The sample comprised CD4+ T cells from blood, cultured in vitro. The chain links TRBV5-5 to TRBJ2-6; 8 bases agree with TRBD1. For the CDR3, the DNA is TGTGCCAGCAGCTTGACCAGACAGGGGACTGGGGCCAACGTCCTGACTTTC. It translates to CASSLTRQGTGANVLTF. Full variable domain (missing parts from reference TRBV5-5 and TRBJ2-6): DAGVTQSPTHLIKTRGQQVTLRCSPISGHKSVSWYQQVLGQGPQFIFQYYEKEERGRGNFPDRFSARQFPNYSSELNVNALLLGDSALYLCASSLTRQGTGANVLTFGAGSRLTVL.